This T cell receptor (beta chain) was sequenced for a study of T cell repertoires in cytomegalovirus infection. In the study overall: Both a matching HLA type and CMV infection were indicated by public TCR beta signatures.

Each CDR3 protein gets one entry after TCRdb re-called the reads with MiXCR. The data show about 740,000 distinct CDR3 sequences, 35% seen once. Broader study findings: HLA-C-restricted TCR beta clonotypes specific for CMV led the ex vivo response. The cumulative frequency of public TCR beta families distinguished individuals who carried CMV together with the relevant HLA.

This CDR3 spans 17 amino acids. Per the germline V gene, CDR1 is LNHDA and CDR2 is SQIVND (reference sequence). Germline trimming cut 3 bases from V and 7 bases from J; bases unmatched to any gene: 15. With regard to this clonotype: The target antigen is unknown.

The TCR comes from a human donor in good health (CMV status not recorded). Some clones in this sample may be carry-over from other donors' samples. The rearrangement uses TRBV19 and TRBJ2-1; 7 nucleotides align to TRBD2. The sample comprised PBMCs. The CDR3 DNA follows: TGTGCCAGTAGTATCGTTTTAGAGGGAGGGCCGTTAAATGAGCAGTTCTTC. Its protein is CASSIVLEGGPLNEQFF.